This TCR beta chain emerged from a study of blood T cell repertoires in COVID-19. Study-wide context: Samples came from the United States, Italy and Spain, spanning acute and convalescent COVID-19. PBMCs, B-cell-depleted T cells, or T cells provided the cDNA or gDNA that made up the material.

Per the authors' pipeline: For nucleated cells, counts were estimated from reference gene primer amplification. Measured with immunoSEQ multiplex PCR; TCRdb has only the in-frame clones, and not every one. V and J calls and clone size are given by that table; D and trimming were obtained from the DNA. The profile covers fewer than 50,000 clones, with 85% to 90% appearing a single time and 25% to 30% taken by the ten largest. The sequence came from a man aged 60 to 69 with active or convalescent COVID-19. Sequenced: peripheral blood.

The CDR3 DNA sequence: TGTGCCAGCAGAACCGGACAGGGAAGAATCCACAATGAGCAGTTCTTC. This sequence encodes CASRTGQGRIHNEQFF. The chain couples TRBV28 to TRBJ2-1, with 8 nucleotides matching TRBD1. The V gene's germline CDR1 is MDHEN and CDR2 SYDVKM. After removal of 6 bases from V and 5 bases from J, the junction contained 12 bases not matched to a gene. This CDR3 is 16 amino acids long. The full variable domain, completed using reference TRBV28 and TRBJ2-1, is DVKVTQSSRYLVKRTGEKVFLECVQDMDHENMFWYRQDPGLGLRLIYFSYDVKMKEKGDIPEGYSVSREKKERFSLILESASTNQTSMYLCASRTGQGRIHNEQFFGPGTRLTVL.